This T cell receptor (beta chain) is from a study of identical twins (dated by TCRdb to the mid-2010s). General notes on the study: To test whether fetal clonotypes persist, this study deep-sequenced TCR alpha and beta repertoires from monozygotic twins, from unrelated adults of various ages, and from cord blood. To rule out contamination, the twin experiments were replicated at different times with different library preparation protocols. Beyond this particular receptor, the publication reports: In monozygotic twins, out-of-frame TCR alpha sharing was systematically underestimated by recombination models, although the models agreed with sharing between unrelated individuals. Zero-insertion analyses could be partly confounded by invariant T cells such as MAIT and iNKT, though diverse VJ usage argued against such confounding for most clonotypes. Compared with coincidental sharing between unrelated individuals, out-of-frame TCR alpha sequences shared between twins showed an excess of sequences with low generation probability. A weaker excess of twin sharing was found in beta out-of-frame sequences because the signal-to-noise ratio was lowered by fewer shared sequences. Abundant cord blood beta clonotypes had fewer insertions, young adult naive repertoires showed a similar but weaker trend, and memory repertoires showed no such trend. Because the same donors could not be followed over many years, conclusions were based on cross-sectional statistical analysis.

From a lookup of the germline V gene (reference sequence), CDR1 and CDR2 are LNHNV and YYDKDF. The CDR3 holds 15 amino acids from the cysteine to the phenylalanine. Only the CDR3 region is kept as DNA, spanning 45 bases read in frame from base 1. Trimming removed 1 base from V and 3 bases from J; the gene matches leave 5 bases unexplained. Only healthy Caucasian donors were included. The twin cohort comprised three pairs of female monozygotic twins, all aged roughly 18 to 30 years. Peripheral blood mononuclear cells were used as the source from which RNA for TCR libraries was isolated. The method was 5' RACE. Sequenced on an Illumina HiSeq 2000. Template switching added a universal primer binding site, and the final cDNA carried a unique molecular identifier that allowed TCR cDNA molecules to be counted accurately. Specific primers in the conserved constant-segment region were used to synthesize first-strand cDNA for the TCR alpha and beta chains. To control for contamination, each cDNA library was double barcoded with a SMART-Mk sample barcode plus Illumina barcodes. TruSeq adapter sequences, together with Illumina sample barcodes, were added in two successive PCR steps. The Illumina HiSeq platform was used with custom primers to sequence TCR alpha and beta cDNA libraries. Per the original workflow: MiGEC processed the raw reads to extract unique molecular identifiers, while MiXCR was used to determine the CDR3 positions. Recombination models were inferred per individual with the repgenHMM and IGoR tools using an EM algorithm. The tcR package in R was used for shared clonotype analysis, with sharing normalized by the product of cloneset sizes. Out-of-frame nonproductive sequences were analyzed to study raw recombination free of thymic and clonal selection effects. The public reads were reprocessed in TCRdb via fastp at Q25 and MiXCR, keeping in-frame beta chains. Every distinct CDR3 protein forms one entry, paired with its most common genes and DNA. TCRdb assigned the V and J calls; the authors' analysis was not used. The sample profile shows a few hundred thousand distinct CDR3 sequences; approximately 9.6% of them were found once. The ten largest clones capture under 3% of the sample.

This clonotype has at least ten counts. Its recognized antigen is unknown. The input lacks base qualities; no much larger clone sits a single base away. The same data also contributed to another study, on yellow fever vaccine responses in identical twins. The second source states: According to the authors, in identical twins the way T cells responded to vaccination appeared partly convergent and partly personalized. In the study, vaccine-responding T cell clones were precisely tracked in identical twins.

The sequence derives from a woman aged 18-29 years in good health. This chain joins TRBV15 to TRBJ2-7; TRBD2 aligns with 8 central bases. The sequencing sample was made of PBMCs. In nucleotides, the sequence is TGTGCCACCAGCAGAGGAAGGGGACTAGGCTACGAGCAGTACTTC. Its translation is CATSRGRGLGYEQYF.